One sample yielded the 18 T cell receptor beta chains listed below, sequenced in a study of molecular identifiers for immune sequencing clone quantification. TCRdb re-called the PCR reads with MiXCR, one entry per CDR3 protein. The table has around 460,000 distinct CDR3 sequences, 20% to 25% seen once; the top ten hold roughly 0.81%. Sequencing input: naive CD8+ T cells from blood, with Jurkat cell RNA spiked in. Regarding subset: FACS-sorted CD8+CD4-CCR7+CD45RA+ naive T cells. The receptors come from a human donor in good health. Some libraries in this study had Jurkat cell RNA spiked in.

Points on this clonotype: One base away lies a much larger clone, so this may be a sequencing read error. V gene TRBV20-1 combines with J gene TRBJ2-2; 11 nucleotides match TRBD2. Germline lookup yields CDR1 DFQATT and CDR2 SNEGSKA (reference sequence). CDR3 size: 15 residues. CDR3 amino acids: CIAVILTSGAGELFF. As DNA, the CDR3 is TGCATTGCTGTCATCTTGACTAGCGGGGCGGGGGAGCTGTTTTTT.

This clonotype was detected many times. This chain joins TRBV10-3 and TRBJ1-1; a possible D gene is TRBD1 (5 bases). V dropped 11 bases and J dropped 2 bases, with 15 bases sitting between them. Germline CDR1 ENHRY, CDR2 SYGVKD. This CDR3 is built from 13 residues. The CDR3 nucleotides are TGTGCCGGAAGGGGTATTTCAAACACTGAAGCTTTCTTT. Translating it yields CAGRGISNTEAFF.

V and J are TRBV28 and TRBJ1-3; D is ambiguous. This CDR3 has 16 residues. V lost 4 bases, J lost 1 base, and 14 bases lay in between. Germline CDR1 is MDHEN and CDR2 is SYDVKM. The CDR3 DNA reads TGTGCCAGCAGTTCGGGAGGTTTTCGATCTGGAAACACCATATATTTT. It is translated as CASSSGGFRSGNTIYF.

The V gene is TRBV12-3 or TRBV12-4, the J gene TRBJ2-7; 15 positions match TRBD2. This CDR3 has 18 residues. J lost 3 bases, V lost 6 bases, and 12 bases had no gene match. As DNA, the CDR3 is TGTGCCAGCAGCAGGCCCGGACTAGCGGGGGGGCCTAGCTACGAGCAGTACTTC. It is translated as CASSRPGLAGGPSYEQYF.

The chain recombines TRBV29-1 with TRBJ2-7; the match to TRBD1 covers 8 bases. CDR3 length equals 13 residues. The germline V gene encodes CDR1 SQVTM and CDR2 ANQGSEA. V lost 7 bases and J lost 2; bases outside the gene matches: 7. CDR3 nucleotide sequence: TGCAGCGGAATGACAGGGGTAACCTACGAGCAGTACTTC. Residues: CSGMTGVTYEQYF.

This clonotype showed up many times. The gene calls are TRBV28 and TRBJ2-1, with 8 bases that match TRBD2. The germline gives CDR1 MDHEN, CDR2 SYDVKM. The CDR3 totals 13 residues. J lost 7 bases, V lost 7 bases, and 6 bases had no gene match. In DNA form, the CDR3 reads TGTGCCAGCAAGACGGGAGGGGGTAATGAGCAGTTCTTC. Protein product: CASKTGGGNEQFF.

This clonotype has a handful of counts. The chain uses TRBV30 and TRBJ1-4; possibly TRBD1 for D (5 bases). Trimming shortened V by 4 bases and J by 6 bases, and 18 bases separated the two germline ends. The CDR3 contains 15 residues. Germline V gives CDR1 GTSNPN, CDR2 SVGIG (reference sequence). The CDR3 reads CAWNPGMILDEKLFF. Here the CDR3 DNA reads TGTGCCTGGAACCCAGGGATGATTTTGGATGAAAAACTGTTTTTT.

As to this clonotype: Possible read error: a much larger clone is one base away. This chain links TRBV5-3 with TRBJ2-1; D gene unclear. TRBV5-3 is identified as an open reading frame with a role that is uncertain. The CDR3 has 15 residues. Written as DNA, the CDR3 is TGTGCCAGCATTCCGGGCCCGAGCTCCCACAATGAGCAGTTCTTC. Translating it yields CASIPGPSSHNEQFF.

This clonotype came up once. The CDR3 loop reads CASSSGPAGPYEQYF. The CDR3 nucleotides read TGTGCCAGCAGCTCCGGACCAGCGGGGCCCTACGAGCAGTACTTC. J is TRBJ2-7 and V is TRBV11-3; 7 nucleotides agree with TRBD2. Germline V CDR1 and CDR2: SGHNT, YENEEA. Trimming at V came to 4 bases and at J to 2 bases, leaving 8 bases not matched to a gene. CDR3 size: 15 residues.

This rearrangement joins TRBV20-1 to TRBJ2-7; the D gene is possibly TRBD2 (6 bases). V was trimmed by 1 base and J by 7 bases, leaving 8 bases between them. CDR3 size: 11 residues. Germline V CDR1 and CDR2: DFQATT, SNEGSKA (reference sequence). The CDR3 region is CSARVGGEQYF. CDR3 DNA: TGCAGTGCTAGAGTTGGAGGGGAGCAGTACTTC.

This clonotype came up a few times. This may come from a read error, since a much larger clone is one base off. This rearrangement joins TRBV29-1 to TRBJ1-1; no reliable D call. V was trimmed by 5 bases and J by 1 base, leaving 8 bases between them. CDR3 length: 12 residues. CDR1 is SQVTM, CDR2 ANQGSEA, per germline. CDR3 loop: CSVTLRNTEAFF. CDR3 nucleotide sequence: TGCAGCGTTACACTCCGGAACACTGAAGCTTTCTTT. The full variable domain, completed using reference TRBV29-1 and TRBJ1-1, is SAVISQKPSRDICQRGTSLTIQCQVDSQVTMMFWYRQQPGQSLTLIATANQGSEATYESGFVIDKFPISRPNLTFSTLTVSNMSPEDSSIYLCSVTLRNTEAFFGQGTRLTVV.

This clonotype was seen at least ten times. V gene TRBV2 combines with J gene TRBJ1-3; TRBD1 is a possible D gene (6 bases). The length of the CDR3 is 16 residues. Trimming took 5 bases from V and 0 from J, leaving 14 bases between them. Germline lookup yields CDR1 SNHLY and CDR2 FYNNEI. The CDR3 nucleotides read TGTGCCAGCAGTAGACAGGTCCCGAGCTCTGGAAACACCATATATTTT. This sequence encodes CASSRQVPSSGNTIYF.

This clonotype was detected many times. The gene calls are TRBV11-2 and TRBJ2-3; unclear D gene. This CDR3 has 13 amino acids. V shed 1 base and J shed 9 bases, with 11 bases lying between them. Germline V CDR1 and CDR2: SGHAT, FQNNGV. The CDR3 DNA reads TGTGCCAGCAGCTTAGTGGCTATGAGGACGCAGTATTTT. It yields the protein CASSLVAMRTQYF.

To note about this clonotype: A much larger clone differs by one base, so this may be a read error. The genes are TRBV28 and TRBJ2-3, with 7 positions matching TRBD1. There are 15 residues in the CDR3. Germline assignment: CDR1 MDHEN and CDR2 SYDVKM. J lost 4 bases, V lost 6 bases, and 10 bases had no gene match. The CDR3 nucleotides read TGTGCCAGCAGATCCGGGACAGAGGGCTCAGATACGCAGTATTTT. Its translation is CASRSGTEGSDTQYF.

This chain uses TRBV15 with TRBJ2-3; D unclear. Germline CDR1 reads LNHNV; CDR2 reads YYDKDF (reference sequence). V shed 8 bases and J shed 4 bases, with 7 bases lying between them. The CDR3 consists of 11 residues. The DNA of the CDR3 is TGTGCCACCTTAGGTCCAGATACGCAGTATTTT. It specifies CATLGPDTQYF. The variable domain in full, completed from reference TRBV15 and TRBJ2-3, reads DAMVIQNPRYQVTQFGKPVTLSCSQTLNHNVMYWYQQKSSQAPKLLFHYYDKDFNNEADTPDNFQSRRPNTSFCFLDIRSPGLGDTAMYLCATLGPDTQYFGPGTRLTVL.

This clonotype was observed at least ten times. The chain is built from TRBV30 and TRBJ2-3; D may match TRBD1 or TRBD2 (5 bases each). V was cut by 8 bases and J by 0 bases, with 12 bases left in between. This CDR3 has 13 amino acids. CDR1 is GTSNPN and CDR2 is SVGIG in the germline V gene (reference sequence). CDR3 bases: TGTGCCCGAAGGGACGGCAGCACAGATACGCAGTATTTT. Protein sequence: CARRDGSTDTQYF. Using reference TRBV30 and TRBJ2-3 for the parts outside the CDR3, the full variable domain is SQTIHQWPATLVQPVGSPLSLECTVEGTSNPNLYWYRQAAGRGLQLLFYSVGIGQISSEVPQNLSASRPQDRQFILSSKKLLLSDSGFYLCARRDGSTDTQYFGPGTRLTVL.

A word on this clonotype: One junction end does not reproduce the germline sequence, and a read error may be involved. This chain links TRBV28 with TRBJ1-4, with D perhaps TRBD1 (6 bases). The CDR3 length is 14 residues. CDR1 and CDR2 (germline): MDHEN, SYDVKM. The CDR3 DNA reads TGTGCCAGCAGTCACAGACAGGTTAATGAAAAACTGCTTTTT. Translation: CASSHRQVNEKLLF.

The chain recombines TRBV4-3 with TRBJ2-7; a weak D match, TRBD1 (7 bases). In germline, CDR1 is LGHNA, CDR2 YSLEER. The CDR3 consists of 16 residues. V was clipped by 0 bases and J by 5 bases, with 17 bases between them. The CDR3, as DNA: TGCGCCAGCAGCCAAGATCGGAGGGGGCTGAGGAACGAGCAGTACTTC. Encoded protein: CASSQDRRGLRNEQYF.